Listed here is a single TCR delta chain. Its specificity is not known. Germline is not matched at one junction end, which may reflect a read error. This specimen comes from a study of Vδ1+ human thymocytes. Study conclusions and caveats: Around 18% of thymic delta-chain sequences were Vdelta2, with few Vdelta3, unlike blood Vdelta1+ controls. Thymic TRG and TRD repertoires appeared highly polyclonal. Many TRG clonotypes were shared between donors; TRD repertoires were essentially private.

The sorted cells were CD3+ Vdelta1+ Vdelta2- thymocytes from alphabeta-depleted thymus. Germline V gives CDR1 TSWWSYY, CDR2 QGS. This CDR3 region has 18 residues. Sequences come from RNA converted to cDNA by reverse transcription. CDR3 amplicons came from multiplex PCR with pooled V-gene forward and constant-region reverse primers. TCRdb re-called clones from the multiplex PCR reads using CATT. The table lists around 56,000 delta-chain clones, less than 15% of them singletons. This TCR derives from a girl under three years old who had congenital heart surgery. The specimen was Vdelta1+ gamma-delta thymocytes from the thymus. Subset denoted: FACS-sorted CD3+ TCRalphabeta- TCRVdelta1+ TCRVdelta2- thymocytes. V usage is TRDV1 and J usage is TRDJ1; TRDD3 matches at 10 bases. CDR3 region: CALGELPTGGSYTDKPIF. The CDR3 DNA reads TGTGCTCTTGGGGAGCTTCCTACTGGGGGATCGTACACCGATAAACCCATCTTT.